The subject of this entry is one T cell receptor (beta chain). Its antigen remains unidentified. This sample stems from a study of long-term antiretroviral therapy in people with HIV. Study findings and constraints: Repertoires looked antigen-experienced, with only a slight naive shift after ART.

Survey-level resolution applied to immunoSEQ assay v3.0. Only in-frame clones appear in the TCRdb table, and some are missing; sequencing was by immunoSEQ multiplex PCR. The sample has 34,000 or so clones, almost 85% seen once. The specimen comprised unsorted PBMCs, sampled 3.3 years after starting antiretroviral therapy. The source of this sequence is a man aged 18 to 30 with HIV.

The CDR3 coding sequence is TGCGCCAGCAGTGAGTCAGGGTACGAGCAGTACTTC. Amino acid sequence: CASSESGYEQYF. The chain employs TRBV10-1 and TRBJ2-7; D gene uncertain. The V and J ends lost 0 bases and 4 bases respectively, with 4 bases between them. The germline CDR1 and CDR2 sequences are WNHNN and SYGVQD (reference sequence). The CDR3 sequence is 12 residues long.